The 10 T cell receptor beta chains below come from one sample, sequenced in a study of PD-1 blockade in classical Hodgkin lymphoma. The table came from immunoSEQ multiplex PCR; TCRdb's copy has only in-frame clones and leaves some out. This table holds 90,000 or so clones, 85% to 95% found once. Every patient experienced relapse after autologous stem cell transplantation, and brentuximab vedotin exposure varied. This specimen consisted of peripheral blood mononuclear cells (PBMCs), obtained before the second cycle of nivolumab. The receptors derive from a human donor with classical Hodgkin lymphoma.

The rearrangement joins TRBV10-3 to TRBJ2-2; D possibly corresponds to TRBD1 (6 bases). Trimming cost V 10 bases and J 4 bases, with 19 bases left between them. This CDR3 has 15 amino acids. Germline lookup yields CDR1 ENHRY and CDR2 SYGVKD. The CDR3 DNA follows: TGTGCCACGGAGCCGAGGGGGTCCCCCACCGGGGAGCTGTTTTTT. Translated, it gives CATEPRGSPTGELFF.

The chain combines TRBV13 with TRBJ1-1, with unresolved D. Deletions cut 2 bases from V and 1 base from J, with 11 bases between. Germline V gene data show CDR1 as PRHDT and CDR2 as FYEKMQ (reference sequence). CDR3 length: 15 amino acids. The CDR3 sequence is CASSLLGRSNTEAFF. CDR3 coding DNA: TGTGCCAGCAGCTTATTGGGGAGATCGAACACTGAAGCTTTCTTT.

This chain connects TRBV7-2 to TRBJ2-1; no firm D call. This CDR3 spans 14 amino acids. From germline, CDR1 is SGHTA and CDR2 FQGNSA. Deletions cut 3 bases from V and 3 bases from J, with 9 bases between. The DNA of the CDR3 is TGTGCCAGCAGCTTTTTAGCTGTCTACAATGAGCAGTTCTTC. Amino acid sequence: CASSFLAVYNEQFF.

The rearrangement links TRBV13 to TRBJ2-7; D gene ambiguous. The CDR3 is 11 residues long. Germline CDR1 is PRHDT and CDR2 is FYEKMQ (reference sequence). Trimming pared 5 bases from V and 4 bases from J, leaving 6 bases between. In DNA, the CDR3 is TGTGCCAGCAGCCGAAATTACGAGCAGTACTTC. This gives the protein CASSRNYEQYF. Full variable domain (rest looked up from reference TRBV13 and TRBJ2-7): AAGVIQSPRHLIKEKRETATLKCYPIPRHDTVYWYQQGPGQDPQFLISFYEKMQSDKGSIPDRFSAQQFSDYHSELNMSSLELGDSALYFCASSRNYEQYFGPGTRLTVT.

J is TRBJ2-1 and V is TRBV5-5, with no clear D. The CDR3 loop spans 12 amino acids. Germline values: CDR1 SGHKS, CDR2 YYEKEE (reference sequence). V was shortened by 1 base and J by 6 bases, with 5 bases between the two germline ends. In DNA form, the CDR3 reads TGTGCCAGCAGCTTGTTCCCCAATGAGCAGTTCTTC. Translating gives CASSLFPNEQFF.

The rearrangement links TRBV7-9 to TRBJ2-1, with 9 bases fitting TRBD1. CDR3 size: 16 residues. Trimming cost V 6 bases and J 0 bases; bases outside gene matches: 6. Germline values: CDR1 SEHNR, CDR2 FQNEAQ (reference sequence). CDR3 nucleotide sequence: TGTGCCAGCAGTCCAGGGACAGGGAACTCCTACAATGAGCAGTTCTTC. It yields the protein CASSPGTGNSYNEQFF.

The genes are TRBV19 and TRBJ1-4; a weak D match, TRBD1 (6 bases). Deletions cut 6 bases from V and 0 bases from J, with 11 bases between. CDR3 length equals 15 residues. Germline-derived CDR1 and CDR2 are LNHDA and SQIVND (reference sequence). CDR3 amino acids: CASRVRTATNEKLFF. In nucleotides, the CDR3 is TGTGCCAGTAGGGTTCGGACAGCAACTAATGAAAAACTGTTTTTT.

This clone has just a few counts. The chain links TRBV5-1 to TRBJ2-7; D is unresolved. Germline CDR1 and CDR2: SGHRS and YFSETQ. Trimming took 0 bases from V and 3 from J, leaving 7 bases between them. This CDR3 spans 13 amino acids. The CDR3 reads CASSLGVGYEQYF. The CDR3 region has the DNA TGCGCCAGCAGCTTGGGGGTCGGCTACGAGCAGTACTTC.

The chain links TRBV5-1 to TRBJ1-1; D may be TRBD1 (5 bases). Trimming took off 6 bases at V and 5 bases at J, with 14 bases between the two ends. The CDR3 loop spans 13 amino acids. The germline V gene has CDR1 SGHRS and CDR2 YFSETQ. The CDR3: CASIRPRVTEAFF. CDR3 DNA: TGCGCCAGCATCCGACCCAGGGTAACTGAAGCTTTCTTT.

This chain connects TRBV27 to TRBJ2-1; unclear D gene. CDR1 and CDR2 from the germline V gene are MNHEY and SMNVEV (reference sequence). The V end was cut by 0 bases, the J end by 10 bases, with 10 bases between. CDR3 size: 13 residues. CDR3 sequence reads: CASSLSDILEQFF. The CDR3 DNA reads TGTGCCAGCAGTTTATCAGATATTCTGGAGCAGTTCTTC.